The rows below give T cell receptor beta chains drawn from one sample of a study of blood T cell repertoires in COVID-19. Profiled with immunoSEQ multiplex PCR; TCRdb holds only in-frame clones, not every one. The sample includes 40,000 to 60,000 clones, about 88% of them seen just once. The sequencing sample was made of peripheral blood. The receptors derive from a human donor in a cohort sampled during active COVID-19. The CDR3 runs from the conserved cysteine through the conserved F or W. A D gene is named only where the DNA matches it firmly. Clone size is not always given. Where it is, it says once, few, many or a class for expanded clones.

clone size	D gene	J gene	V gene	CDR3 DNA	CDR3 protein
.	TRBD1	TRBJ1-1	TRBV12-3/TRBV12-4	TGTGCCAGCAGTTTAGGGACAGGGGCTGAAGCTTTCTTT	CASSLGTGAEAFF
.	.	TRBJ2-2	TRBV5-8	TGTGCCAGCAGCCCCGGGAAGGTAGCGCTGAACACCGGGGAGCTGTTTTTT	CASSPGKVALNTGELFF
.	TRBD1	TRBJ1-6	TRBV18	TGTGCCAGCTCACCAGACAGGGTGGAAATTTCACCCCTCCACTTT	CASSPDRVEISPLHF
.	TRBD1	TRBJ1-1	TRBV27	TGTGCCAGCAGTTTTGGGACAGGGCGGGCTGAAGCTTTCTTT	CASSFGTGRAEAFF
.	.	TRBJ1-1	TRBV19	TGTGCCAGTAGTATTTTCGGACTAAACACTGAAGCTTTCTTT	CASSIFGLNTEAFF
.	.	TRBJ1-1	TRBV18	TGTGCCAGCTCACCGTCGCGCGGCAGTGAAGCTTTCTTT	CASSPSRGSEAFF
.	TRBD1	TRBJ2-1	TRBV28	TGTGCCAGCAGTAAACGGACAGGGGGGTCCTACAATGAGCAGTTCTTC	CASSKRTGGSYNEQFF
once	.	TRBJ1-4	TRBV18	TGTGCCAGCTCACCGCCGCGAGCAACTAATGAAAAACTGTTTTTT	CASSPPRATNEKLFF
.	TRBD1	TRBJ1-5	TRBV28	TGTGCCAGCAGTGTAACAGGGGAGCCCCAGCATTTT	CASSVTGEPQHF
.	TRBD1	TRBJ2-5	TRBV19	TGTGCCAGTAGTAAGAACAGGGGGGCAGCTCAACAAGAGACCCAGTACTTC	CASSKNRGAAQQETQYF
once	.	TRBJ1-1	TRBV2	TGTGCCAGCACCCCGGGTACGAACACTGAAGCTTTCTTT	CASTPGTNTEAFF
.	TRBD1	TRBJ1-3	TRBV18	TGTGCCAGCTCACCCGACAGGGGATCGGGAAACACCATATATTTT	CASSPDRGSGNTIYF
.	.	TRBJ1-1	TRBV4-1	TGCGCCAGCAGCCAATATCGGAACACTGAAGCTTTCTTT	CASSQYRNTEAFF
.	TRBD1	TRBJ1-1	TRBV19	TGTGCCAGTAGTCAGGGACAGGGATTGGGCACTGAAGCTTTCTTT	CASSQGQGLGTEAFF
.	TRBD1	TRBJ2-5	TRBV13	TGTGCCAGCAGCTTCTCCGAGGACAGGAGAAAAGAGACCCAGTACTTC	CASSFSEDRRKETQYF
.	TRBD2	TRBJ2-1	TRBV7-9	TGTGCCAGCAGCGTCCTCTTTAGCGGGGTCTCCTACAATGAGCAGTTCTTC	CASSVLFSGVSYNEQFF